This TCR beta chain derives from a study of cytomegalovirus exposure and HLA in healthy donors. Study-wide context: HLA-typed donors were the source of around 85 million unique TCRs held in an early data release. Regarding the study as a whole: Reports showed the classifier diagnosing cytomegalovirus status with high specificity and sensitivity.

A word on this clone: Its antigen is currently unknown.

Trimming removed 5 bases from V and 3 bases from J; junction bases left unmatched: 4. This CDR3 spans 15 amino acids. Germline loops: CDR1 PRHDT, CDR2 FYEKMQ (reference sequence). In the PCR, 60 Vbeta and 13 Jbeta primers were used. Measured with immunoSEQ multiplex PCR; TCRdb has only the in-frame clones, and not every one. The sample contains about 190,000 clones, 78% of which appear only once. The clonotype was recovered from a woman aged 25 to 39 in good health and CMV-seropositive. Specimen: PBMCs. J is TRBJ2-2 and V is TRBV13; 9 bases are a match to TRBD2. For the CDR3, the DNA is TGTGCCAGCAGCAATAGCGGGAGCCACACCGGGGAGCTGTTTTTT. Residues: CASSNSGSHTGELFF. Based on the CDR3 plus reference TRBV13 and TRBJ2-2, the full variable domain is AAGVIQSPRHLIKEKRETATLKCYPIPRHDTVYWYQQGPGQDPQFLISFYEKMQSDKGSIPDRFSAQQFSDYHSELNMSSLELGDSALYFCASSNSGSHTGELFFGEGSRLTVL.